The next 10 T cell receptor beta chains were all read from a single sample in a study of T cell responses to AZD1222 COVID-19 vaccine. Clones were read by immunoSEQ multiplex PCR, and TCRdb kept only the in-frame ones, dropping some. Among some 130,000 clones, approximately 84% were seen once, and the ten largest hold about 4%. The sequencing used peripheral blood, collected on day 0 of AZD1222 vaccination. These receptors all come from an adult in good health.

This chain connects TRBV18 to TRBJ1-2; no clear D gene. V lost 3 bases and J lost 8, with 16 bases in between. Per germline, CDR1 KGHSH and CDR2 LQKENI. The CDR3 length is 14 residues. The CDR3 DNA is TGTGCCAGCTCACCGGACCCCCCAAGCGGGGGCTACACCTTC. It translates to CASSPDPPSGGYTF.

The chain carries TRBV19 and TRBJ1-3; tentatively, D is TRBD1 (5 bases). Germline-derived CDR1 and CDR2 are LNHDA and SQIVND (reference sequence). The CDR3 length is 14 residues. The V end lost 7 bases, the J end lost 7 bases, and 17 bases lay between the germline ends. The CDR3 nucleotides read TGTGCCAGTAACCCAGAGGACAAGTGGAACACCATATATTTT. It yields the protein CASNPEDKWNTIYF.

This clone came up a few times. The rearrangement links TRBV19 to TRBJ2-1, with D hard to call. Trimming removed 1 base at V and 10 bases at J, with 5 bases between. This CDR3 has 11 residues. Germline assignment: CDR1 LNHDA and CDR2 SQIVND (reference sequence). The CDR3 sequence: CASSIAREQFF. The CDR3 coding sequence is TGTGCCAGTAGTATAGCCAGGGAGCAGTTCTTC.

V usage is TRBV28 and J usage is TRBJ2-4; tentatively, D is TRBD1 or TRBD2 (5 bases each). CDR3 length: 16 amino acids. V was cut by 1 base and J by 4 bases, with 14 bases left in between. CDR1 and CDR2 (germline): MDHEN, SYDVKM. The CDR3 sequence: CASSLYATREKNIQYF. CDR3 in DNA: TGTGCCAGCAGTTTATACGCGACCAGGGAGAAAAACATTCAGTACTTC.

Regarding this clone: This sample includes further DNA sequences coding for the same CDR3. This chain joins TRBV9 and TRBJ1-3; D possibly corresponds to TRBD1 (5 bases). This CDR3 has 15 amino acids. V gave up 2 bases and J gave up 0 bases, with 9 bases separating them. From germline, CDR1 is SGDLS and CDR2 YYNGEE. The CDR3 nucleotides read TGTGCCAGCAGCGTCGGCGGGGGCTCTGGAAACACCATATATTTT. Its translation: CASSVGGGSGNTIYF.

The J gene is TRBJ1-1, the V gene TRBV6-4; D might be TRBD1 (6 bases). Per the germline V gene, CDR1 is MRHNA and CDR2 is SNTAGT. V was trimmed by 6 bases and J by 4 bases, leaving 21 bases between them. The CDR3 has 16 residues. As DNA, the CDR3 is TGTGCCAGCAGCCCAACGATGGGGGCGCGGGGCACTGAAGCTTTCTTT. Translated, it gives CASSPTMGARGTEAFF.

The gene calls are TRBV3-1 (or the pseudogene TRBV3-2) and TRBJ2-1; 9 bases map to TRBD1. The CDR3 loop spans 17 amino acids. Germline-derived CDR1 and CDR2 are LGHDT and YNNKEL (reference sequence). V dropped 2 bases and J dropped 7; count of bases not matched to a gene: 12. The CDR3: CASSQMRGQGLGNEQFF. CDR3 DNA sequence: TGTGCCAGCAGCCAAATGCGTGGACAGGGGCTTGGGAATGAGCAGTTCTTC.

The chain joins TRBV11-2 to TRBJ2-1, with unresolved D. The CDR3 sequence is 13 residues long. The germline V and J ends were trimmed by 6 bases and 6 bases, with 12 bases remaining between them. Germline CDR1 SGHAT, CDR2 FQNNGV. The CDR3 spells CASRSRPTNEQFF. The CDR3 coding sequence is TGTGCCAGCAGGTCCCGCCCAACCAATGAGCAGTTCTTC.

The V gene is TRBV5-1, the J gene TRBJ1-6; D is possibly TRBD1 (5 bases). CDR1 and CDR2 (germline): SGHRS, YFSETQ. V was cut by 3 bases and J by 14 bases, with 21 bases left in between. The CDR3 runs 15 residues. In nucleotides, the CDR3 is TGCGCCAGCAGCTCGGCCACCGGGACCTCAATGACCCTCCACTTT. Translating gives CASSSATGTSMTLHF.

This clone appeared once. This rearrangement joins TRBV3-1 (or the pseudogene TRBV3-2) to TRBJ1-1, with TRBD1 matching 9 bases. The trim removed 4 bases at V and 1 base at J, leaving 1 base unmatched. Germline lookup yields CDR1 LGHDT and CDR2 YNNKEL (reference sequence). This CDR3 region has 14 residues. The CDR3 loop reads CASSLGQGNTEAFF. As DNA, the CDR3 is TGTGCCAGCAGCCTGGGACAGGGGAACACTGAAGCTTTCTTT.